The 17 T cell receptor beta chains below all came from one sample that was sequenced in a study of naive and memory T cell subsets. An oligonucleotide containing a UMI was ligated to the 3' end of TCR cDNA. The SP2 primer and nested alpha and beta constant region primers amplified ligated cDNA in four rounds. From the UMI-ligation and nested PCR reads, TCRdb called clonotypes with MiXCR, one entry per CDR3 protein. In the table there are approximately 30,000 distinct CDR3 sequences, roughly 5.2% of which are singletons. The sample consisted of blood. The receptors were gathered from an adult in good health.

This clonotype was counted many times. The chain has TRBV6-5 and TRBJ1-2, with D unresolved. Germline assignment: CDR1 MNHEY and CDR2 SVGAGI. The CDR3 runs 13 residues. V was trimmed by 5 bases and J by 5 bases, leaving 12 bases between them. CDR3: CASSTLVAYGYTF. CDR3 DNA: TGTGCCAGCAGTACCCTAGTAGCTTATGGCTACACCTTC.

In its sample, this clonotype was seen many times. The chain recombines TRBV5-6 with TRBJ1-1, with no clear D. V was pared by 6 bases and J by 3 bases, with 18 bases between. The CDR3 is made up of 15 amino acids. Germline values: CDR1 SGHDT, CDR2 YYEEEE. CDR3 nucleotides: TGTGCCAGCACCCCTACCGGAGGGTTAGACACTGAAGCTTTCTTT. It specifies CASTPTGGLDTEAFF.

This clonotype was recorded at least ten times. This CDR3 reads CASSRRDRSYEQYF. The CDR3 nucleotides are TGTGCCAGCAGCAGGAGAGATCGGAGCTACGAGCAGTACTTC. This rearrangement joins TRBV7-9 to TRBJ2-7, with D hard to call. V lost 5 bases to trimming and J lost 3 bases, with 14 bases between them. Germline lookup yields CDR1 SEHNR and CDR2 FQNEAQ (reference sequence). The CDR3 is 14 amino acids.

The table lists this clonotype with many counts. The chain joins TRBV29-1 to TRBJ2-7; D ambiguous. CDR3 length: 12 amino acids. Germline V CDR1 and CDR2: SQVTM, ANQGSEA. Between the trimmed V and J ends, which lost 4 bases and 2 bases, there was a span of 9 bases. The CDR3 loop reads CSVGGSPYEQYF. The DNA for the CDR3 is TGCAGCGTTGGGGGATCGCCCTACGAGCAGTACTTC.

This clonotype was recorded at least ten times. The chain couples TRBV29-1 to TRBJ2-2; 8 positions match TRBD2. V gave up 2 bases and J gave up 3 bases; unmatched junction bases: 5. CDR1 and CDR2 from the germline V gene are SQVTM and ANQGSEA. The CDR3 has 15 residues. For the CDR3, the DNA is TGCAGCGTTGAAAGTCGCGGGAGGTACACCGGGGAGCTGTTTTTT. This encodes CSVESRGRYTGELFF.

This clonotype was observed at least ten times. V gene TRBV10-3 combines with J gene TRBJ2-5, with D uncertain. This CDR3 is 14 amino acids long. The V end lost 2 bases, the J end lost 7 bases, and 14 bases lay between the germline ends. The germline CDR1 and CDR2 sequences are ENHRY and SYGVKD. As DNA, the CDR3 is TGTGCCATCAGTGAGGGTCAAGGCCATGCGACCCAGTACTTC. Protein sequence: CAISEGQGHATQYF.

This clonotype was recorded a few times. In DNA form, the CDR3 reads TGTGCCATCAGTGCGTCCAGCGGGAGTCCTGGCACAGATACGCAGTATTTT. Encoded protein: CAISASSGSPGTDTQYF. This chain connects TRBV10-3 to TRBJ2-3, with 8 bases identical to TRBD2. The CDR3 covers 17 residues. Germline values: CDR1 ENHRY, CDR2 SYGVKD. V lost 4 bases to trimming and J lost 1 base; unmatched junction nucleotides: 10.

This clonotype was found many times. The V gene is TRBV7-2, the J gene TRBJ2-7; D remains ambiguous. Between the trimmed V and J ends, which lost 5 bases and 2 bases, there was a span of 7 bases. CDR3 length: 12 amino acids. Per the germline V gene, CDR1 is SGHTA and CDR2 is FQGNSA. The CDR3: CASSRSAYEQYF. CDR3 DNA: TGTGCCAGCAGCCGGTCGGCCTACGAGCAGTACTTC.

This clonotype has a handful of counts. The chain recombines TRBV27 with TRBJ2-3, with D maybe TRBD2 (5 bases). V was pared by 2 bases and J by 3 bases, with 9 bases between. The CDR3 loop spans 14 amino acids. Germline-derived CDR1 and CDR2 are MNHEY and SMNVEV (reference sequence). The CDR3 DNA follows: TGTGCCAGCAGTTTACGGCGGGTAACAGATACGCAGTATTTT. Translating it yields CASSLRRVTDTQYF.

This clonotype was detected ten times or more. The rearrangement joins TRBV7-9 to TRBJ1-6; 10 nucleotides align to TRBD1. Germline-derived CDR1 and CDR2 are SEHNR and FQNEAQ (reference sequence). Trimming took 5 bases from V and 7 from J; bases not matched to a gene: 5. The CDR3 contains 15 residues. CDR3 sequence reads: CASSPLGQGNSPLHF. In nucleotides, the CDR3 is TGTGCCAGCAGCCCTCTGGGACAGGGGAATTCACCCCTCCACTTT.

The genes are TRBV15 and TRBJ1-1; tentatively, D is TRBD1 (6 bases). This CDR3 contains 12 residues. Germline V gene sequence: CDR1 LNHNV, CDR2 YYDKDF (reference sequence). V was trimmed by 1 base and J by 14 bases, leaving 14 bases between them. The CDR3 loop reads CATSRGAGARFF. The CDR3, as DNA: TGTGCCACCAGCAGAGGGGCAGGGGCTCGGTTCTTT.

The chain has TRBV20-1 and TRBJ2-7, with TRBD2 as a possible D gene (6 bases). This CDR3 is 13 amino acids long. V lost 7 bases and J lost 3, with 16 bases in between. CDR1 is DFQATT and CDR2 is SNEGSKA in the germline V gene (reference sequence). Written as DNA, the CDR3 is TGCAGTGGCCGGGGACTCTCAGACTACGAGCAGTACTTC. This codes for CSGRGLSDYEQYF.

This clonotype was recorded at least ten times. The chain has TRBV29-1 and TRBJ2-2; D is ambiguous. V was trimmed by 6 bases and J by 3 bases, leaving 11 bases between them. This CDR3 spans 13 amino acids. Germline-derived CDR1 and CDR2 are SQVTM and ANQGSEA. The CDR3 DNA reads TGCAGCGTCGCACAGACTTACACCGGGGAGCTGTTTTTT. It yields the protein CSVAQTYTGELFF.

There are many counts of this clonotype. This chain's CDR3 is CASNISPRNGEQYF. CDR3 nucleotide sequence: TGTGCCAGCAACATAAGTCCCAGAAACGGGGAGCAGTACTTC. The chain recombines TRBV7-2 with TRBJ2-7, with D unresolved. Germline assignment: CDR1 SGHTA and CDR2 FQGNSA. V lost 7 bases to trimming and J lost 7 bases, with 20 bases between them. The CDR3 consists of 14 residues.

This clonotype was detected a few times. The DNA for the CDR3 is TGTGCCAGCAGCTATTTGACAGGGGGTGGGTATCAGCCCCAGCATTTT. Translation: CASSYLTGGGYQPQHF. V gene TRBV3-2 combines with J gene TRBJ1-5; the table gives TRBD1 as D, unverified against the DNA. TRBV3-2 is assigned pseudogene status. This CDR3 region has 16 residues.

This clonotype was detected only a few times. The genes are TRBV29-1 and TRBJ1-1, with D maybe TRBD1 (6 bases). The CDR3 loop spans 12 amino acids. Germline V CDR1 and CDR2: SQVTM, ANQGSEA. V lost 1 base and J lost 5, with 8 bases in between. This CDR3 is CSVEADRTEAFF. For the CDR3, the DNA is TGCAGCGTTGAAGCCGACAGGACTGAAGCTTTCTTT.

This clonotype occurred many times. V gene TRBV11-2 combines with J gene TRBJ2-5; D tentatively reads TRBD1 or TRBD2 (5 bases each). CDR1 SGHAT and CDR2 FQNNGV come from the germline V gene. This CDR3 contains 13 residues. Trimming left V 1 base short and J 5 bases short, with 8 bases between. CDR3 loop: CASSLAGTETQYF. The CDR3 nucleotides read TGTGCCAGCAGCTTAGCAGGGACGGAGACCCAGTACTTC.